The T cell receptor beta chain described here comes from a study of T cells after yellow fever vaccination. One entry per CDR3 protein, called by TCRdb with MiXCR from the 5' RACE reads. The data contain some 350,000 distinct CDR3 sequences, roughly 4.3% of them seen just once; the ten biggest clones take up about 26%. V was pared by 5 bases and J by 1 base, with 16 bases between. The V gene's germline CDR1 is SGHTA and CDR2 FQGNSA. The CDR3 extends over 16 amino acids. Remarks on this clonotype: Its cognate antigen is unknown.

Findings of the study overall: Secondary responses were weaker yet peaked faster, day 5 versus 15.

The sequencing used PBMCs, collected 5 days after the yellow fever booster vaccination. The TCR comes from a man younger than 35 who received the YFV17D yellow fever vaccine. The chain employs TRBV7-2 and TRBJ2-3, with a weak D call TRBD1 (6 bases). CDR3 nucleotides: TGTGCCAGCAGCCCCACACAGGGTGGCGGCACAGATACGCAGTATTTT. It translates to CASSPTQGGGTDTQYF. Full variable domain (remainder filled in from reference TRBV7-2 and TRBJ2-3): GAGVSQSPSNKVTEKGKDVELRCDPISGHTALYWYRQSLGQGLEFLIYFQGNSAPDKSGLPSDRFSAERTGGSVSTLTIQRTQQEDSAVYLCASSPTQGGGTDTQYFGPGTRLTVL.